Below, 20 T cell receptor beta chains from the same sample are listed, as sequenced in a study of cytomegalovirus exposure and HLA in healthy donors. Amplification used 60 Vbeta primers and 13 Jbeta primers. Data came from immunoSEQ multiplex PCR; TCRdb stores just in-frame clones and leaves some out. This table has around 190,000 clones, approximately 79% appearing once. Sequencing was performed on PBMCs. The source of these receptors is a woman in her 40s in good health and CMV-seronegative.

This chain joins TRBV27 and TRBJ1-1; D gene ambiguous. CDR3 size: 14 residues. V was pared by 2 bases and J by 3 bases, with 10 bases between. The germline V gene has CDR1 MNHEY and CDR2 SMNVEV (reference sequence). CDR3 sequence: CASSLLGADTEAFF. CDR3 in DNA: TGTGCCAGCAGTTTACTCGGAGCCGACACTGAAGCTTTCTTT.

This chain connects TRBV28 to TRBJ2-1; maybe TRBD2 (5 bases). CDR3 size: 12 residues. Germline assignment: CDR1 MDHEN and CDR2 SYDVKM. V dropped 6 bases and J dropped 9 bases, with 12 bases sitting between them. The CDR3 nucleotides read TGTGCCAGCAGCCTAGTGGGGAGTGAGCAGTTCTTC. Amino acids: CASSLVGSEQFF.

This clone was counted a few times. This chain links TRBV29-1 with TRBJ1-3, with D possibly matching TRBD1 (5 bases). CDR3 size: 14 residues. Germline V gene sequence: CDR1 SQVTM, CDR2 ANQGSEA. V gave up 3 bases and J gave up 2 bases, with 11 bases separating them. CDR3 amino acids: CSVEDNFTGNTIYF. CDR3 nucleotides: TGCAGCGTTGAGGACAACTTTACTGGAAACACCATATATTTT.

This clone was counted a single time. The chain links TRBV19 to TRBJ2-5; no clear D. Germline V lookup: CDR1 LNHDA, CDR2 SQIVND (reference sequence). The V and J ends lost 1 base and 5 bases respectively, with 5 bases between them. The length of the CDR3 is 12 residues. Here the CDR3 DNA reads TGTGCCAGTAGTATAGCTCGGGAGACCCAGTACTTC. It is translated as CASSIARETQYF.

The gene calls are TRBV7-2 and TRBJ2-5; D gene unclear. Trimming removed 1 base at V and 6 bases at J, with 9 bases between. This CDR3 contains 13 residues. The germline CDR1 and CDR2 sequences are SGHTA and FQGNSA. The CDR3 DNA sequence: TGTGCCAGCAGCTTAGTTTGGAGCCAGACCCAGTACTTC. Its protein product is CASSLVWSQTQYF.

The chain carries TRBV5-1 and TRBJ2-7, with D possibly matching TRBD1 (6 bases). CDR1 is SGHRS and CDR2 is YFSETQ in the germline V gene. With 5 bases removed from V and 0 bases from J, the gap between germline ends came to 12 bases. This CDR3 has 14 residues. The CDR3 coding sequence is TGCGCCAGCAGGCTCCGGGACACCTCCTACGAGCAGTACTTC. Encoded protein: CASRLRDTSYEQYF.

The chain uses TRBV27 and TRBJ2-1; 10 positions agree with TRBD2. There are 13 residues in the CDR3. Trimming took 10 bases from V and 9 from J; bases not matched to a gene: 9. Germline CDR1 and CDR2: MNHEY and SMNVEV (reference sequence). The DNA for the CDR3 is TGTGCCACGCAAGGACTAGCGGCAGGTGAGCAGTTCTTC. It encodes CATQGLAAGEQFF.

The chain combines TRBV7-9 with TRBJ1-2; tentative D call: TRBD1 (6 bases). Looked up from germline, CDR1 is SEHNR and CDR2 is FQNEAQ (reference sequence). The CDR3 is made up of 13 amino acids. The ends were cut back, 5 bases at V and 5 bases at J, with 12 bases in the middle. The CDR3 DNA sequence: TGTGCCAGCAGCCAAGGACAGAAATATGGCTACACCTTC. This translates into CASSQGQKYGYTF.

In this sample, this clone turned up a few times. V and J are TRBV7-2 and TRBJ1-4, with D perhaps matching TRBD1 (6 bases). Per the germline V gene, CDR1 is SGHTA and CDR2 is FQGNSA. The CDR3 totals 13 residues. V shed 10 bases and J shed 4 bases, with 13 bases lying between them. CDR3 in DNA: TGTGCCACCAACAGGGATGGTAATGAAAAACTGTTTTTT. It encodes CATNRDGNEKLFF.

On this clone itself: The sample carries other DNA sequences with the same CDR3. The V call is TRBV5-1, the J call TRBJ2-7, with 9 positions matching TRBD1. Losses at the gene ends were 4 bases for V and 1 base for J; bases not matched to a gene: 3. The CDR3 spans 14 residues. Looked up from germline, CDR1 is SGHRS and CDR2 is YFSETQ. CDR3 DNA: TGCGCCAGCAGCCCCGGACAGGGGTCCTACGAGCAGTACTTC. Protein product: CASSPGQGSYEQYF.

The chain carries TRBV19 and TRBJ1-1, with a weak D call TRBD1 (6 bases). Germline V gene sequence: CDR1 LNHDA, CDR2 SQIVND (reference sequence). V was clipped by 3 bases and J by 1 base, with 9 bases between them. CDR3 length equals 14 residues. CDR3: CASSMGQPNTEAFF. The CDR3 DNA reads TGTGCCAGTAGTATGGGACAACCGAACACTGAAGCTTTCTTT.

This clone has only a few counts. The chain links TRBV5-1 to TRBJ2-7, with 7 bases lining up with TRBD1. The CDR3 is 14 residues long. Trimming cost V 1 base and J 0 bases; bases outside gene matches: 1. Germline CDR1 SGHRS, CDR2 YFSETQ. CDR3 loop: CASSLWDSSYEQYF. As DNA, the CDR3 is TGCGCCAGCAGCTTGTGGGACAGCTCCTACGAGCAGTACTTC. Full variable domain (rest looked up from reference TRBV5-1 and TRBJ2-7): KAGVTQTPRYLIKTRGQQVTLSCSPISGHRSVSWYQQTPGQGLQFLFEYFSETQRNKGNFPGRFSGRQFSNSRSEMNVSTLELGDSALYLCASSLWDSSYEQYFGPGTRLTVT.

This chain links TRBV6-5 with TRBJ1-4; 11 positions match TRBD1. Losses at the gene ends were 6 bases for V and 7 bases for J; bases not matched to a gene: 7. The length of the CDR3 is 15 residues. Germline V lookup: CDR1 MNHEY, CDR2 SVGAGI. CDR3 sequence reads: CASRPPGQGGEKLFF. The CDR3 bases are TGTGCCAGCAGACCACCGGGACAGGGGGGTGAAAAACTGTTTTTT.

The V and J genes are TRBV9 and TRBJ1-6; D is ambiguous. This CDR3 contains 14 residues. In germline, CDR1 is SGDLS, CDR2 YYNGEE. V shed 1 base and J shed 5 bases, with 7 bases lying between them. CDR3 in amino acids: CASSVSIDNSPLHF. The CDR3 coding sequence is TGTGCCAGCAGCGTATCCATAGATAATTCACCCCTCCACTTT.

The chain links TRBV7-8 to TRBJ1-2; D possibly corresponds to TRBD1 (5 bases). CDR3 length: 15 residues. The V and J ends lost 5 bases and 6 bases respectively, with 19 bases between them. Germline V gives CDR1 SGHVS, CDR2 FQNEAQ. The CDR3 is CASSPPWGGANGYTF. The CDR3 DNA reads as TGTGCCAGCAGCCCGCCGTGGGGGGGAGCGAATGGCTACACCTTC.

V usage is TRBV6-6 and J usage is TRBJ2-5; 11 bases are shared with TRBD1. The assigned J gene may be wrong: the sequence end matches TRBJ2-7 better. Germline V gene sequence: CDR1 MNHNY, CDR2 SVGAGI (reference sequence). This CDR3 comprises 13 residues. CDR3 region: CAAGQGGPYEQYF. The CDR3 DNA reads TGTGCCGCGGGACAGGGGGGGCCCTACGAGCAGTACTTC.

The sample holds a few counts of this clone. In DNA form, the CDR3 reads TGCGCCAGCAGCCCCAGCCCGACAGGGTACACTGAAGCTTTCTTT. This gives the protein CASSPSPTGYTEAFF. The chain carries TRBV4-1 and TRBJ1-1; TRBD1 agrees at 7 bases. Trimming removed 4 bases from V and 3 bases from J; junction bases left unmatched: 8. CDR3 length: 15 amino acids. Germline V gene sequence: CDR1 MGHRA, CDR2 YSYEKL.

The gene calls are TRBV19 and TRBJ1-4; D possibly corresponds to TRBD1 (6 bases). Trimming removed 7 bases at V and 5 bases at J, with 20 bases between. Germline-derived CDR1 and CDR2 are LNHDA and SQIVND (reference sequence). This CDR3 has 16 amino acids. The CDR3 region is CASTKSNRAVNEKLFF. The CDR3 DNA follows: TGTGCCAGTACTAAATCTAACAGGGCAGTAAATGAAAAACTGTTTTTT.

This clone was detected only once. The chain has TRBV19 and TRBJ2-1; the match to TRBD2 covers 8 bases. Germline CDR1 and CDR2: LNHDA and SQIVND (reference sequence). Trimming at V came to 5 bases and at J to 5 bases, leaving 11 bases not matched to a gene. The CDR3 sequence is 16 residues long. The DNA for the CDR3 is TGTGCCAGTAGTGAAACCGGGACTAGGGCCCACAATGAGCAGTTCTTC. Translated, it gives CASSETGTRAHNEQFF.

V and J are TRBV15 and TRBJ2-7; perhaps TRBD1 as D (6 bases). With 3 bases removed from V and 3 bases from J, the gap between germline ends came to 15 bases. The germline V gene has CDR1 LNHNV and CDR2 YYDKDF (reference sequence). The CDR3 length is 15 residues. DNA of the CDR3: TGTGCCACCAGCAGGGCCGGGACAAACAACTACGAGCAGTACTTC. Protein: CATSRAGTNNYEQYF.